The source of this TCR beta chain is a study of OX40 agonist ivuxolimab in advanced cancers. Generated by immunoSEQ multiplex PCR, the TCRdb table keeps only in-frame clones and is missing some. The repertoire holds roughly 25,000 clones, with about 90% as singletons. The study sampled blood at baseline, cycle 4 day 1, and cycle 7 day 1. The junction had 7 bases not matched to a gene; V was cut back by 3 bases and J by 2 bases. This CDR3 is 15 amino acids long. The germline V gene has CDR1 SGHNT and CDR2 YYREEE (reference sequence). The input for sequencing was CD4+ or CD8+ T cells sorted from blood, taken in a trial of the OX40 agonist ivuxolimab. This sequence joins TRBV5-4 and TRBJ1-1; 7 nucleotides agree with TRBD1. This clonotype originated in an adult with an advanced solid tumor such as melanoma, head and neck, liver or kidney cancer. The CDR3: CASSWGAGGNTEAFF. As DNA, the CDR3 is TGTGCCAGCAGCTGGGGGGCAGGGGGAAACACTGAAGCTTTCTTT.